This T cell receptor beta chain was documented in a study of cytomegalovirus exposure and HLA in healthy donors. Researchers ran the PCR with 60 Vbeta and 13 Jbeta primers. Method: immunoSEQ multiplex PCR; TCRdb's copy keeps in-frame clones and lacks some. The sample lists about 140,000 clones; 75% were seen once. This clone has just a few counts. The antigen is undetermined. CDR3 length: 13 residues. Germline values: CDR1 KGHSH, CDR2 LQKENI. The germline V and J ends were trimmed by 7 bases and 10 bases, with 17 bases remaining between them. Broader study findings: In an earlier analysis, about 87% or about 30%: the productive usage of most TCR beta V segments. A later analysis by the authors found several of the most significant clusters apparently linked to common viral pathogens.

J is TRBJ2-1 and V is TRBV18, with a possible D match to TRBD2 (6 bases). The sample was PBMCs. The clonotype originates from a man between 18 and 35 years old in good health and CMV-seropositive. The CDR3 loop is CASLPTRAAEQFF. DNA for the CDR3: TGTGCCAGCTTGCCGACTAGGGCCGCGGAGCAGTTCTTC.